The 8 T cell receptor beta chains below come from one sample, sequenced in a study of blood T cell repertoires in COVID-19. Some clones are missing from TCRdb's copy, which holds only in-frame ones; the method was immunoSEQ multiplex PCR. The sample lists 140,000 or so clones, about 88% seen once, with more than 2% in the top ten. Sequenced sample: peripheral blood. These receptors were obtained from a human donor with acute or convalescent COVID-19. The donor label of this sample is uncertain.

CDR3 sequence (DNA): TGTGCCAGCAGCGTCCGTGACAGGGGCGCTGGCAATCAGCCCCAGCATTTT. Translation gives CASSVRDRGAGNQPQHF. The gene calls are TRBV7-8 and TRBJ1-5; 8 bases fit TRBD1. The V gene's germline CDR1 is SGHVS and CDR2 FQNEAQ. The CDR3 is 17 residues long. V dropped 5 bases and J dropped 2; count of bases not matched to a gene: 11. The complete variable domain, with remaining parts taken from reference TRBV7-8 and TRBJ1-5, reads GAGVSQSPRYKVAKRGQDVALRCDPISGHVSLFWYQQALGQGPEFLTYFQNEAQLDKSGLPSDRFFAERPEGSVSTLKIQRTQQEDSAVYLCASSVRDRGAGNQPQHFGDGTRLSIL.

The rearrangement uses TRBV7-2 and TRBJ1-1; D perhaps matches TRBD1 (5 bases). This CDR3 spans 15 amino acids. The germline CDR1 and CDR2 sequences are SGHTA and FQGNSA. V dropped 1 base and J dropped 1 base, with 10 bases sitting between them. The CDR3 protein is CASSLVGQGNTEAFF. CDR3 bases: TGTGCCAGCAGCTTAGTCGGGCAGGGGAACACTGAAGCTTTCTTT.

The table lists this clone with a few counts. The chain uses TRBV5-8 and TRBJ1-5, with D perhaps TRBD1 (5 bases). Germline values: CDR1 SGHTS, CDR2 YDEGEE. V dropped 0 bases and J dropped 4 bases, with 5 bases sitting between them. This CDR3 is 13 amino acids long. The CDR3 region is CASSLDRNQPQHF. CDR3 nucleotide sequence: TGTGCCAGCAGCTTGGACAGGAATCAGCCCCAGCATTTT.

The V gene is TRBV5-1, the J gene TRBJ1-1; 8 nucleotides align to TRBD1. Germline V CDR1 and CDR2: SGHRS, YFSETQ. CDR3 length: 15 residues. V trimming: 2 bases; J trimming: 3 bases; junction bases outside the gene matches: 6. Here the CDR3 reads CASSFRDRGDTEAFF. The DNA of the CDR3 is TGCGCCAGCAGCTTTCGTGACAGGGGTGACACTGAAGCTTTCTTT.

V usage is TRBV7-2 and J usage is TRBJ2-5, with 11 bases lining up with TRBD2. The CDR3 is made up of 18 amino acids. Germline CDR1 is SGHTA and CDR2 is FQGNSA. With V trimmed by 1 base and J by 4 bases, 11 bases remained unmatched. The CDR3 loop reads CASSLGTSGGRGRETQYF. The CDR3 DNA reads TGTGCCAGCAGCTTAGGTACTAGCGGGGGTCGAGGGAGAGAGACCCAGTACTTC. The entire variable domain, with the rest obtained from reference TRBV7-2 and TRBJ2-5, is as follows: GAGVSQSPSNKVTEKGKDVELRCDPISGHTALYWYRQSLGQGLEFLIYFQGNSAPDKSGLPSDRFSAERTGGSVSTLTIQRTQQEDSAVYLCASSLGTSGGRGRETQYFGPGTRLLVL.

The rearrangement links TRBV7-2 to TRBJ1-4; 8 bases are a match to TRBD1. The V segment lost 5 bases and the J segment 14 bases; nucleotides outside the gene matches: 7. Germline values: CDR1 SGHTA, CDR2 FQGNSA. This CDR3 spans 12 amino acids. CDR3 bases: TGTGCCAGCAGCCAACAGGGGGTCGAGCTGTTTTTT. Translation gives CASSQQGVELFF.

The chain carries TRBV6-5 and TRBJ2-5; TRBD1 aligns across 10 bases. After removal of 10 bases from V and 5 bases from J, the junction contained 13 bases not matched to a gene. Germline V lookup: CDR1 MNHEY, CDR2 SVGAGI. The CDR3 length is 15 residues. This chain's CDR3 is CATQRDRGGWETQYF. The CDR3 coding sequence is TGTGCCACCCAACGGGACAGGGGTGGGTGGGAGACCCAGTACTTC.

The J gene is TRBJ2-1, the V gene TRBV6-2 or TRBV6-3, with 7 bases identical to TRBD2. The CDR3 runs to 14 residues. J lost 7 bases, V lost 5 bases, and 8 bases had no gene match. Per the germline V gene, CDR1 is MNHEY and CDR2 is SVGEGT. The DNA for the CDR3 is TGTGCCAGCAGTGCCGGACTAGATTTAAATGAGCAGTTCTTC. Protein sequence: CASSAGLDLNEQFF.